The rows below give T cell receptor beta chains drawn from one sample of a study of T cell responses to AZD1222 COVID-19 vaccine. Profiling relied on immunoSEQ multiplex PCR, and the TCRdb table lists in-frame clones only, not all of them. The sample carries 95,000 to 110,000 clones, 91% recorded once. The material was peripheral blood, obtained on day 0 of AZD1222 vaccination. Source of these receptors: an adult in good health. Both conserved end residues are part of each CDR3. Fields, in order: D gene, J gene, clone size, V gene, CDR3 protein. A D gene is named only where the DNA matches it firmly. Expanded clones get a size class; other rows say once, few or many, or leave the size out.

D: -
J: TRBJ2-3
size: -
V: TRBV29-1
CDR3: CSVAWGIDDTQYF

D: TRBD2
J: TRBJ2-2
size: -
V: TRBV7-8
CDR3: CASSPTTLAGFTAGELFF

D: TRBD2
J: TRBJ2-1
size: -
V: TRBV5-4
CDR3: CASSLSVRGGPPEQFF

D: -
J: TRBJ1-1
size: once
V: TRBV13
CDR3: CASSPQVRGTEAFF

D: -
J: TRBJ1-5
size: -
V: TRBV30
CDR3: CAWSVGGRGNQPQHF

D: -
J: TRBJ2-2
size: -
V: TRBV7-6
CDR3: CASSIHTGELFF

D: -
J: TRBJ1-1
size: -
V: TRBV29-1
CDR3: CSVEKWGGRVTDTEAFF

D: TRBD2
J: TRBJ2-3
size: -
V: TRBV2
CDR3: CASKWRGGLTDTQYF

D: TRBD1
J: TRBJ1-5
size: once
V: TRBV27
CDR3: CASRKRTGGAGNQPQHF

D: TRBD2
J: TRBJ2-1
size: -
V: TRBV12-5
CDR3: CASGLPSGGGDEQFF

D: -
J: TRBJ1-1
size: -
V: TRBV7-2
CDR3: CASSRTVLMNTEAFF

D: -
J: TRBJ1-1
size: once
V: TRBV12-2
CDR3: CASRFPTDRRGHRNTEAFF

D: TRBD2
J: TRBJ2-7
size: -
V: TRBV2
CDR3: CASSSIERGNSYEQYF

D: TRBD2
J: TRBJ2-1
size: -
V: TRBV19
CDR3: CASTGGGIQNEQFF

D: -
J: TRBJ2-7
size: -
V: TRBV13
CDR3: CASSLHTLGRVYEQYF

D: -
J: TRBJ2-7
size: -
V: TRBV19
CDR3: CARTQGREYF

D: TRBD2
J: TRBJ2-3
size: -
V: TRBV6-5
CDR3: CASRAERGHTDTQYF

D: -
J: TRBJ1-3
size: -
V: TRBV6-5
CDR3: CASFGLVGNTIYF

D: -
J: TRBJ1-1
size: few
V: TRBV7-8
CDR3: CASSLSLARTMKTEAFF

D: -
J: TRBJ1-1
size: -
V: TRBV19
CDR3: CASSVTAYAEAFF

D: -
J: TRBJ1-5
size: once
V: TRBV2
CDR3: CASNYDRNSNQPQHF

D: -
J: TRBJ1-3
size: -
V: TRBV5-1
CDR3: CATRPTTSGNTIYF

D: -
J: TRBJ2-7
size: -
V: TRBV3-1/TRBV3-2
CDR3: CASSQASHRDEQYF

D: -
J: TRBJ1-1
size: -
V: TRBV11-2
CDR3: CASSLHGQTEAFF

D: -
J: TRBJ2-1
size: -
V: TRBV5-5
CDR3: CASSLDMAYNEQFF

D: -
J: TRBJ1-2
size: -
V: TRBV5-6
CDR3: CASSLAAGGQVAGYTF

D: -
J: TRBJ1-1
size: -
V: TRBV5-1
CDR3: CASSLGTNTEAFF

D: -
J: TRBJ1-6
size: -
V: TRBV5-1
CDR3: CASSFAGRSSNSPLHF

D: -
J: TRBJ1-4
size: -
V: TRBV6-6
CDR3: CASSPGTSHEKLFF

D: -
J: TRBJ1-2
size: -
V: TRBV6-1
CDR3: CASSEGWDGLGYTF

D: TRBD2
J: TRBJ2-1
size: few
V: TRBV7-2
CDR3: CASSLGLAGTDEQFF

D: TRBD1
J: TRBJ2-2
size: -
V: TRBV5-5
CDR3: CASSWITGGTGELFF

D: -
J: TRBJ1-1
size: -
V: TRBV18
CDR3: CASSPDGNTEAFF

D: -
J: TRBJ1-1
size: -
V: TRBV6-1
CDR3: CASMNLGTEAFF

D: -
J: TRBJ1-1
size: -
V: TRBV28
CDR3: CASSVGYNTEAFF

D: -
J: TRBJ1-3
size: -
V: TRBV30
CDR3: CAWSVGGQTKGNTIYF

D: -
J: TRBJ1-1
size: -
V: TRBV7-9
CDR3: CASREVGNTEAFF

D: -
J: TRBJ2-4
size: -
V: TRBV5-1
CDR3: CASSLSGNDINIQYF

D: -
J: TRBJ1-2
size: -
V: TRBV6-5
CDR3: CASSYGAGYGYTF

D: -
J: TRBJ2-1
size: few
V: TRBV12-3/TRBV12-4
CDR3: CASSQYNEQFF

D: -
J: TRBJ2-7
size: -
V: TRBV7-6
CDR3: CASSPKLAYEQYF

D: -
J: TRBJ2-1
size: -
V: TRBV25-1
CDR3: CASSERTVGGEQFF

D: -
J: TRBJ2-2
size: -
V: TRBV5-1
CDR3: CASSLYRVGTGELFF

D: TRBD1
J: TRBJ1-3
size: -
V: TRBV19
CDR3: CASSSSGQPGNTIYF

D: -
J: TRBJ2-3
size: -
V: TRBV6-2/TRBV6-3
CDR3: CASSYPARPSTDTQYF

D: TRBD1
J: TRBJ2-3
size: -
V: TRBV10-1
CDR3: CASSESLGQGTDTQYF

D: TRBD1
J: TRBJ2-6
size: -
V: TRBV7-8
CDR3: CASRRDRGTSGANVLTF

D: -
J: TRBJ1-5
size: -
V: TRBV12-3/TRBV12-4
CDR3: CASSLREDQPQHF

D: -
J: TRBJ1-2
size: -
V: TRBV15
CDR3: CATSRDQGGGYTF

D: -
J: TRBJ1-1
size: -
V: TRBV13
CDR3: CASSLGRGIGTEAFF

D: -
J: TRBJ1-1
size: once
V: TRBV25-1
CDR3: CASSEFPTGYQAFF

D: TRBD1
J: TRBJ1-4
size: -
V: TRBV6-5
CDR3: CASRTTGITNEKLFF

D: TRBD1
J: TRBJ2-7
size: -
V: TRBV6-5
CDR3: CASSTQGASSYEQYF

D: -
J: TRBJ2-7
size: -
V: TRBV12-3/TRBV12-4
CDR3: CASSSRPYEQYF

D: -
J: TRBJ1-4
size: few
V: TRBV6-5
CDR3: CASSYDGKLFF

D: TRBD1
J: TRBJ1-2
size: -
V: TRBV7-9
CDR3: CASVPPGQGALGIYGYTF

D: -
J: TRBJ2-1
size: once
V: TRBV9
CDR3: CASSATSSYNEQFF